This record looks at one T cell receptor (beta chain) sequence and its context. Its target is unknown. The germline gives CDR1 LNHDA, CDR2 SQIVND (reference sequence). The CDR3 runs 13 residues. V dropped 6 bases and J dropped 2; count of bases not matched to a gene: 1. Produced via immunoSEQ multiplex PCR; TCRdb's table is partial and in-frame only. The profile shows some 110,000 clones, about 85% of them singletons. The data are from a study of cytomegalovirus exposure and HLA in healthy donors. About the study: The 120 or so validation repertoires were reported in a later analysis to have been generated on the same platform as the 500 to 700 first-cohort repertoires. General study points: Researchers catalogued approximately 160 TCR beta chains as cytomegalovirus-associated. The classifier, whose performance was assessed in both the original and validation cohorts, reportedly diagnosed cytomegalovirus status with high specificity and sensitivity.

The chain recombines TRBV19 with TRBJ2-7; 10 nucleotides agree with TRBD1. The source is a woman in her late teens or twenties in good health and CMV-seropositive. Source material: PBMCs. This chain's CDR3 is CASRDRGAYEQYF. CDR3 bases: TGTGCCAGTAGGGACAGGGGGGCCTACGAGCAGTACTTC.